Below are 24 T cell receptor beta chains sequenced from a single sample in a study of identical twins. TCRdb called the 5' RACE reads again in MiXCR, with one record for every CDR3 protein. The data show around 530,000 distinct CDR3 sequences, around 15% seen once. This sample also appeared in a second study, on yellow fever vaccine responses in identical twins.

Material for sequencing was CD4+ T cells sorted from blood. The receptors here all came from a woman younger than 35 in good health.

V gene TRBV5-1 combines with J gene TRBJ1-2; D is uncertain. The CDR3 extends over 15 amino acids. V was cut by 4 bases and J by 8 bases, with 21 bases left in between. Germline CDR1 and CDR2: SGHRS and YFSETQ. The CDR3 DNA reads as TGCGCCAGCAGCACGCCGACAAGGGCCGTGGAAGGCTACACCTTC. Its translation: CASSTPTRAVEGYTF.

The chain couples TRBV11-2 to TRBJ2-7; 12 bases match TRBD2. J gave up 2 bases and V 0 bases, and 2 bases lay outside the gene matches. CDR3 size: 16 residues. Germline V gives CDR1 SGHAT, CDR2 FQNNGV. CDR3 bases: TGTGCCAGCAGCTTAGAGGGACTAGCGGGCCCCTACGAGCAGTACTTC. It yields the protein CASSLEGLAGPYEQYF.

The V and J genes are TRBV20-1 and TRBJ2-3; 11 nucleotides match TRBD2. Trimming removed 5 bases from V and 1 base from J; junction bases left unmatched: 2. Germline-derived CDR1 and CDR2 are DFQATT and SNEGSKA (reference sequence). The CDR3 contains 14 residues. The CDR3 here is CSALTSGGTDTQYF. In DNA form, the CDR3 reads TGCAGTGCTTTGACTAGCGGGGGCACAGATACGCAGTATTTT.

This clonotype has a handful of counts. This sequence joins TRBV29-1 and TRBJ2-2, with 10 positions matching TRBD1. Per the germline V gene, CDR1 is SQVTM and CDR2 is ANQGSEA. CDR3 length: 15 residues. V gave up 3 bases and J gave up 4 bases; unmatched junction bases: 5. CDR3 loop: CSVDGQGVGTGELFF. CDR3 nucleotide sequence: TGCAGCGTTGACGGACAGGGGGTTGGCACCGGGGAGCTGTTTTTT.

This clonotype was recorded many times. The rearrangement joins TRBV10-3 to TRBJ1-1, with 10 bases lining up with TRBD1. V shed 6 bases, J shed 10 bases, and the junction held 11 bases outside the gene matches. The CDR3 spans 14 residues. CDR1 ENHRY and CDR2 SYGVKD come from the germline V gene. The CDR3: CAISSDRGRIGAFF. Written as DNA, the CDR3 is TGTGCCATCAGCAGCGACAGGGGGCGGATCGGAGCTTTCTTT.

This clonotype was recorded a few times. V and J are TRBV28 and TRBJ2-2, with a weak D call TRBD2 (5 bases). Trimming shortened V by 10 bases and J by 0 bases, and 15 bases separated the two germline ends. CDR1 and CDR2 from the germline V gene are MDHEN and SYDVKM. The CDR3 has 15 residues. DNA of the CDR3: TGTGCCACTTTAGGGAGCGCCGCGAACACCGGGGAGCTGTTTTTT. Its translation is CATLGSAANTGELFF.

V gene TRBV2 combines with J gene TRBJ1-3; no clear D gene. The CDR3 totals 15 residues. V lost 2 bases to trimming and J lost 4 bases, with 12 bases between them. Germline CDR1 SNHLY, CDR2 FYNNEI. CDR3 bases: TGTGCCAGCAGTGAAATTGGAGTATCGGGAAACACCATATATTTT. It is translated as CASSEIGVSGNTIYF.

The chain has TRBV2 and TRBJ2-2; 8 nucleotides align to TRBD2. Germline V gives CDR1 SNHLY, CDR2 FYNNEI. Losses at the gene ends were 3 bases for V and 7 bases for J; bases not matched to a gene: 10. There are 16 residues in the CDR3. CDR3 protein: CASSDVTGGPNGELFF. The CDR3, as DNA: TGTGCCAGCAGTGACGTCACGGGGGGGCCGAACGGGGAGCTGTTTTTT. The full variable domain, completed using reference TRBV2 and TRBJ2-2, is EPEVTQTPSHQVTQMGQEVILRCVPISNHLYFYWYRQILGQKVEFLVSFYNNEISEKSEIFDDQFSVERPDGSNFTLKIRSTKLEDSAMYFCASSDVTGGPNGELFFGEGSRLTVL.

CDR3 sequence (DNA): TGTGCCAGCAGTCGGGACTCGGGAGATGAGCAGTTCTTC. It yields the protein CASSRDSGDEQFF. V is TRBV12-3 or TRBV12-4 and J is TRBJ2-1; possible D gene TRBD2, 6 bases. The CDR3 has 13 residues. The V gene lost 5 bases and the J gene lost 8 bases, with 13 bases spanning the gap.

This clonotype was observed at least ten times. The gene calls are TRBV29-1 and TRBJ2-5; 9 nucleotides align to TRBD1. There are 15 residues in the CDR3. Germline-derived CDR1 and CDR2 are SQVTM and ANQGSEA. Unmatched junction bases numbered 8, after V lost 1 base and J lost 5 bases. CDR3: CSVEGGQGIRETQYF. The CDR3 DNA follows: TGCAGCGTTGAAGGCGGACAGGGGATTCGGGAGACCCAGTACTTC.

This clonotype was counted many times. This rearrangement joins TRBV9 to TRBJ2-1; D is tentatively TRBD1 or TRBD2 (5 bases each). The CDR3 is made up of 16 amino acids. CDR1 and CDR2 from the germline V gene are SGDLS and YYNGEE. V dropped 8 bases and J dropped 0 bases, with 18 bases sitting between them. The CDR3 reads CARAAVGESSYNEQFF. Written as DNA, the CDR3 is TGTGCCAGAGCGGCCGTGGGGGAGAGCTCCTACAATGAGCAGTTCTTC.

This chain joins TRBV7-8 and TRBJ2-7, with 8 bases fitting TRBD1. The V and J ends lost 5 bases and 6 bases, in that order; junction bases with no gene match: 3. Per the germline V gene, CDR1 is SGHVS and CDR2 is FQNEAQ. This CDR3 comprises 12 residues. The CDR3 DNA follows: TGTGCCAGCAGCCGACAGGGGAGCGAGCAGTACTTC. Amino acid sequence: CASSRQGSEQYF.

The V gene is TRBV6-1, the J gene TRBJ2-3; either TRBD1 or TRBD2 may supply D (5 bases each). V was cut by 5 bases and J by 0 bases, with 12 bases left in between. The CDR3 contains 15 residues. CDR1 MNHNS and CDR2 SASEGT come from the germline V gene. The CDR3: CASSRPGRSTDTQYF. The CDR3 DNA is TGTGCCAGCAGTCGTCCGGGGCGTAGCACAGATACGCAGTATTTT.

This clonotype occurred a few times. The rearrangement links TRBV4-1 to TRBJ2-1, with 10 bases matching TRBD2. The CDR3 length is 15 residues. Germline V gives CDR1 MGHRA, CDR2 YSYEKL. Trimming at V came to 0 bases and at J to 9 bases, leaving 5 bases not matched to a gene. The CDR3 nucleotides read TGCGCCAGCAGCCAAGATAGGCGGACTAGCGGTGAGCAGTTCTTC. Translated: CASSQDRRTSGEQFF.

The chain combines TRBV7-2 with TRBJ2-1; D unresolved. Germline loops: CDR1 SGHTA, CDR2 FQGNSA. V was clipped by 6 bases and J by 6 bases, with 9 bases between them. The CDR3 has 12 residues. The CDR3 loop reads CASRSDSNEQFF. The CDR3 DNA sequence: TGTGCCAGCAGGTCGGATTCCAATGAGCAGTTCTTC. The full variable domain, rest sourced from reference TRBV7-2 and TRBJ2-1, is GAGVSQSPSNKVTEKGKDVELRCDPISGHTALYWYRQSLGQGLEFLIYFQGNSAPDKSGLPSDRFSAERTGGSVSTLTIQRTQQEDSAVYLCASRSDSNEQFFGPGTRLTVL.

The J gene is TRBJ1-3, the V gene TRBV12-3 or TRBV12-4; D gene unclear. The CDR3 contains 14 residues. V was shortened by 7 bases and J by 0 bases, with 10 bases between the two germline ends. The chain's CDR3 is CASTQSFSGNTIYF. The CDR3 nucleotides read TGTGCCAGCACGCAGAGTTTCTCTGGAAACACCATATATTTT.

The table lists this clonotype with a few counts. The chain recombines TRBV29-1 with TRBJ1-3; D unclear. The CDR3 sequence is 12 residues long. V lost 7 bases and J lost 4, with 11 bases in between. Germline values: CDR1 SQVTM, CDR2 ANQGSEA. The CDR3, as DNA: TGCAGCGCCTCTGGCGCGGGAAACACCATATATTTT. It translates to CSASGAGNTIYF.

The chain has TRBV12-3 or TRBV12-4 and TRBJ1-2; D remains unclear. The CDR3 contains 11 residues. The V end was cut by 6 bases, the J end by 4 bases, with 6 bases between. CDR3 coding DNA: TGTGCCAGCAGCTCGGTCTATGGCTACACCTTC. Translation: CASSSVYGYTF.

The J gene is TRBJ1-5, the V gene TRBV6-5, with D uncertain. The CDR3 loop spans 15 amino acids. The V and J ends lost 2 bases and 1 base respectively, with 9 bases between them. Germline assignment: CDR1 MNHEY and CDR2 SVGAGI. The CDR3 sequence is CASSYREGSNQPQHF. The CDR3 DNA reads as TGTGCCAGCAGTTACAGGGAAGGGAGCAATCAGCCCCAGCATTTT.

CDR3 in amino acids: CASSSGDRPYGYTF. Here the CDR3 DNA reads TGCGCCAGCAGCTCAGGGGACAGGCCCTATGGCTACACCTTC. The V and J genes are TRBV5-1 and TRBJ1-2; 8 bases align to TRBD1. The germline V gene encodes CDR1 SGHRS and CDR2 YFSETQ. With 3 bases clipped from V and 4 bases from J, the junction kept 5 bases outside the gene matches. The CDR3 spans 14 residues.

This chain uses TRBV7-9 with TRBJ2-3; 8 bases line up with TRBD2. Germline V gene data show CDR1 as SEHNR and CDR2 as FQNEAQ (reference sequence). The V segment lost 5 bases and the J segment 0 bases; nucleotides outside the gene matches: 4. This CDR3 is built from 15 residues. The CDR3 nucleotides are TGTGCCAGCAGCCCGCGGGGGGTCAGCACAGATACGCAGTATTTT. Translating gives CASSPRGVSTDTQYF.

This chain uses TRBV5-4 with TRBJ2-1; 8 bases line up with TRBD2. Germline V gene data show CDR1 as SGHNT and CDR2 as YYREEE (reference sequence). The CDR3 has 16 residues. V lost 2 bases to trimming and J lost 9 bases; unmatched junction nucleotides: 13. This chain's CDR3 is CASSLGVSGSGFEQFF. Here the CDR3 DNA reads TGTGCCAGCAGCTTAGGAGTAAGCGGGAGTGGGTTTGAGCAGTTCTTC.

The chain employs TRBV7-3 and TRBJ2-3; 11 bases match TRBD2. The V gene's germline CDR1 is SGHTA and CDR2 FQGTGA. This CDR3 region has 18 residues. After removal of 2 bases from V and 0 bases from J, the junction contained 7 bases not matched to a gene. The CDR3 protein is CASSLSGTSGSSTDTQYF. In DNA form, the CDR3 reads TGTGCCAGCAGCTTATCAGGGACTAGCGGATCTAGCACAGATACGCAGTATTTT.

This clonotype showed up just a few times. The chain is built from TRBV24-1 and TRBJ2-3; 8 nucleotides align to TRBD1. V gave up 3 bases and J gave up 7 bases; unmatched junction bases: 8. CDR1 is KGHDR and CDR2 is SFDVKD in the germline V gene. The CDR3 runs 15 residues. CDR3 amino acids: CATSDQGAAVNTQYF. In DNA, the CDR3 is TGTGCCACCAGTGATCAGGGGGCGGCAGTAAATACGCAGTATTTT.